This TCR beta chain was found in a study of blood T cell repertoires in COVID-19 (dated by TCRdb to about 2020). Background for the entire study: Samples from collaborators originated in the United States, Italy and Spain and spanned both the acute and convalescent phases of COVID-19. The prospective study material was composed of cDNA or gDNA derived from T cells, B-cell-depleted T cells, or PBMCs. Subjects who had been exposed to COVID-19, were actively infected with it, or had recovered from it provided the deeply sampled blood TCRbeta repertoires that made up the dataset. A freely available public database, intended as a resource for researchers studying the immune response to SARS-CoV-2, is where the repertoires were released. The samples were drawn from the first 160 participants of the ongoing ImmuneRACE study and from some 1,300 subjects provided by 6 global collaborators. Sample metadata almost always included a de-identified subject ID, COVID-19 status, age in years and sex. HLA class I and class II types, where available, came from metadata supplied by the sample provider rather than from assay-based typing. The full study reports these points: Clinical and demographic metadata were provided uncurated, with the amount varying by source and participant.

The germline V gene specifies SGHRS as CDR1 and YFSETQ as CDR2. From cysteine to phenylalanine, the CDR3 is 16 amino acids long. The kept DNA is CDR3 alone, 48 bases in frame from the first base. Relative to germline, V is missing 5 bases and J is missing 0 bases, with 7 bases of the junction outside any gene match. To note about this clone: This receptor's antigen is unknown. Per-nucleotide qualities are absent, and no much larger clonotype sits a single base away.

TCRbeta CDR3 regions were amplified from genomic DNA using the immunoSEQ Assay, a bias-controlled multiplex PCR. The authors' analysis ran thus. Within the assay, amplification of reference gene primers was used to estimate how many nucleated cells each sample contained. Sequence reads were collapsed and filtered to measure the absolute abundance of every unique TCRbeta CDR3 rearrangement. For each sample, productive Simpson clonality was calculated as the square root of Simpson's diversity index over productive rearrangements. TCRdb mirrors the immuneACCESS table, restricted to in-frame sequences. Some clones are absent from its copies; in checked studies, under half trace to an unresolved V gene, and the reason for the others is unknown. D and trimming come from the DNA, and the V and J calls and clone size come from that table. This sample lists 150,000 to 200,000 clones; roughly 90% were detected once. Together, the top ten hold approximately 2.9% of the sample.

The collaborating institutions used their own protocols to collect whole blood in K2EDTA tubes. Collaborator samples were shipped for TCRbeta analysis as frozen whole blood, isolated PBMCs, or DNA extracted from either sample type. The V gene is TRBV5-1 and the J gene is TRBJ1-5; 8 bases in between match TRBD1. Input material: peripheral blood. This TCR was recovered from a man between 60 and 70 years old with acute or convalescent COVID-19. Read as DNA, the sequence is TGCGCCAGCAGGACCCCGGGACAGGATAGCAATCAGCCCCAGCATTTT. Protein translation: CASRTPGQDSNQPQHF.